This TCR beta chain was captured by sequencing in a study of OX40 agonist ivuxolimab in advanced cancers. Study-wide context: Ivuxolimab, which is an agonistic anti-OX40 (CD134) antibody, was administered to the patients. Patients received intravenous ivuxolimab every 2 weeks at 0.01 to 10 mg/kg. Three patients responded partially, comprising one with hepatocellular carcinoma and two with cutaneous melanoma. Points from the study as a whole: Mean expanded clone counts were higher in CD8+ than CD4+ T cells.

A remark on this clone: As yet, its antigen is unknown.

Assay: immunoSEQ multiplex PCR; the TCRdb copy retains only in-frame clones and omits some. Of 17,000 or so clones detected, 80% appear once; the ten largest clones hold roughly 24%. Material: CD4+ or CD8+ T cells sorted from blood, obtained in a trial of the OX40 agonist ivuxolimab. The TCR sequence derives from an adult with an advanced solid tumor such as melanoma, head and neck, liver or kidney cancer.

CDR3 residues: CATGQGAGELFF. The DNA for the CDR3 is TGCGCCACCGGACAGGGGGCCGGGGAGCTGTTTTTT. This chain connects TRBV4-1 to TRBJ2-2; the match to TRBD1 covers 10 bases. Trimming at V came to 10 bases and at J to 6 bases, leaving 2 bases not matched to a gene. The germline V gene has CDR1 MGHRA and CDR2 YSYEKL. The CDR3 extends over 12 amino acids.